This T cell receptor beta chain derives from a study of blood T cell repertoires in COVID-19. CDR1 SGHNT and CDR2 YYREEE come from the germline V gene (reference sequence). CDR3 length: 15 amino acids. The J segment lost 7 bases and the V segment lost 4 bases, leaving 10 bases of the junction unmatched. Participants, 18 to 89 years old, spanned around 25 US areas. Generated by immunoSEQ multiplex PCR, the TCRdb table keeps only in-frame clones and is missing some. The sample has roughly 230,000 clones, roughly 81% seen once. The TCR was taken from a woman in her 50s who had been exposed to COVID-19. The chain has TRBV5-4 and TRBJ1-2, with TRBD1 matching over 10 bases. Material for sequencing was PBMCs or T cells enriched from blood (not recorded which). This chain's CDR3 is CASSQDRGSLIGYTF. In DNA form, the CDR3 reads TGTGCCAGCAGCCAGGACAGGGGGTCCTTAATTGGCTACACCTTC. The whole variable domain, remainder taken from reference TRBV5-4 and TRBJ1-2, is ETGVTQSPTHLIKTRGQQVTLRCSSQSGHNTVSWYQQALGQGPQFIFQYYREEENGRGNFPPRFSGLQFPNYSSELNVNALELDDSALYLCASSQDRGSLIGYTFGSGTRLTVV.